This T cell receptor (beta chain) was recorded in a study of T cell responses to AZD1222 COVID-19 vaccine. Study results and limitations: Spike-specific TCR breadth and depth went up after people got two AZD1222 doses. Females made up more of the donors, who were largely white British, and clonal diversity may have come out too low.

Turning to this clone: Its antigen is currently unknown.

Libraries were prepared by immunoSEQ multiplex PCR; TCRdb keeps only in-frame clonotypes and omits some of them. The sample lists roughly 180,000 clones, around 90% occurring once. Germline CDR1 is SGHRS and CDR2 is YFSETQ. CDR3 size: 17 residues. The germline V and J ends were trimmed by 4 bases and 1 base, with 21 bases remaining between them. Sequences were derived from peripheral blood, sampled on day 0 of AZD1222 vaccination. This receptor was identified in an adult in good health. The V gene is TRBV5-1, the J gene TRBJ2-7; D may be TRBD2 (5 bases). The CDR3 DNA sequence: TGCGCCAGCAGCCCGCAGAGGCACGGGGATTTTTCCTACGAGCAGTACTTC. It codes for CASSPQRHGDFSYEQYF. The full variable domain, completed using reference TRBV5-1 and TRBJ2-7, is KAGVTQTPRYLIKTRGQQVTLSCSPISGHRSVSWYQQTPGQGLQFLFEYFSETQRNKGNFPGRFSGRQFSNSRSEMNVSTLELGDSALYLCASSPQRHGDFSYEQYFGPGTRLTVT.